This is a list of T cell receptor beta chains from one sample in a study of blood T cell repertoires in COVID-19. Profiling relied on immunoSEQ multiplex PCR, and the TCRdb table lists in-frame clones only, not all of them. The repertoire holds about 220,000 clones, with roughly 82% as singletons. Sequencing was done on a sample of peripheral blood. The receptor source for this set is a man in his fifties or sixties with active or convalescent COVID-19. CDR3s include the opening cysteine and the closing phenylalanine or tryptophan. A D gene is named only where the DNA matches it firmly. A row's size may be missing; if present it is once, few, many or a size class.

J gene: TRBJ2-1; clone size: NA; D gene: NA; V gene: TRBV27; CDR3 DNA: TGTGCCAGCAGTTTATCGGACTACCCGCCTGGCAATGAGCAGTTCTTC; CDR3 protein: CASSLSDYPPGNEQFF
J gene: TRBJ2-2; clone size: NA; D gene: TRBD2; V gene: TRBV6-2/TRBV6-3; CDR3 DNA: TGTGCCAGCAGCCCCGGGGGGGCGAACACCGGGGAGCTGTTTTTT; CDR3 protein: CASSPGGANTGELFF
J gene: TRBJ1-5; clone size: NA; D gene: NA; V gene: TRBV7-9; CDR3 DNA: TGTGCCAGCAGCTTAGTAGGCGGGAATCAGCCCCAGCATTTT; CDR3 protein: CASSLVGGNQPQHF
J gene: TRBJ1-6; clone size: NA; D gene: TRBD1; V gene: TRBV2; CDR3 DNA: TGTGCCAGCAGTGAAGGACAGGGGGCGTTGATTTCACCCCTCCACTTT; CDR3 protein: CASSEGQGALISPLHF
J gene: TRBJ1-1; clone size: NA; D gene: NA; V gene: TRBV19; CDR3 DNA: TGTGCCAGTAGTATCGGAGTAGGAGCTTTCTTT; CDR3 protein: CASSIGVGAFF
J gene: TRBJ1-2; clone size: NA; D gene: NA; V gene: TRBV21-1; CDR3 DNA: TGTGCCAGCAGCAAAGCAGGGGCATGTGGCTACACCTTC; CDR3 protein: CASSKAGACGYTF
J gene: TRBJ1-3; clone size: NA; D gene: NA; V gene: TRBV15; CDR3 DNA: TGTGCCACCAGCAGAGATCGGGGGGGCTCTGGAAACACCATATATTTT; CDR3 protein: CATSRDRGGSGNTIYF
J gene: TRBJ1-2; clone size: once; D gene: NA; V gene: TRBV5-6; CDR3 DNA: TGTGCCAGCAGCTTGGAGGGGAAGTATGGCTACACCTTC; CDR3 protein: CASSLEGKYGYTF
J gene: TRBJ1-5; clone size: NA; D gene: TRBD1; V gene: TRBV11-2; CDR3 DNA: TGTGCCAGCAGCCCCCGTGGGGGACAGTTAAGAGCCTATCAGCCCCAGCATTTT; CDR3 protein: CASSPRGGQLRAYQPQHF
J gene: TRBJ1-2; clone size: few; D gene: NA; V gene: TRBV14; CDR3 DNA: TGTGCCAGCAGCCCTGTAAAGGACTTGGGGACTAACTATGGCTACACCTTC; CDR3 protein: CASSPVKDLGTNYGYTF
J gene: TRBJ2-7; clone size: NA; D gene: TRBD1; V gene: TRBV7-2; CDR3 DNA: TGTGCCAGCAGCCTATCCGGGACAGGGGCCCTAAGCTCCTACGAGCAGTACTTC; CDR3 protein: CASSLSGTGALSSYEQYF
J gene: TRBJ1-1; clone size: NA; D gene: NA; V gene: TRBV16; CDR3 DNA: TGTGCCAGCAGCCAACCCGGCGGGACTGAAGCTTTCTTT; CDR3 protein: CASSQPGGTEAFF
J gene: TRBJ2-2; clone size: once; D gene: NA; V gene: TRBV7-2; CDR3 DNA: TGTGCCAACCAACAGGGAACCAACACCGGGGAGCTGTTTTTT; CDR3 protein: CANQQGTNTGELFF
J gene: TRBJ1-6; clone size: NA; D gene: TRBD1; V gene: TRBV4-1; CDR3 DNA: TGCGCCAGCAGCCCCAGGACAGGGCGCGCTAATTCACCCCTCCACTTT; CDR3 protein: CASSPRTGRANSPLHF
J gene: TRBJ1-2; clone size: few; D gene: NA; V gene: TRBV6-5; CDR3 DNA: TGTGCCAGCAGCCCCGGGGGCTATGGCTACACCTTC; CDR3 protein: CASSPGGYGYTF
J gene: TRBJ2-7; clone size: NA; D gene: NA; V gene: TRBV5-5; CDR3 DNA: TGTGCCAGCAGCTTGCAGAATTACGAGCAGTACTTC; CDR3 protein: CASSLQNYEQYF
J gene: TRBJ2-2; clone size: NA; D gene: TRBD1; V gene: TRBV4-2; CDR3 DNA: TGTGCCAGCAGCCGAGCCGGGACAGCTATTACCGGGGAGCTGTTTTTT; CDR3 protein: CASSRAGTAITGELFF
J gene: TRBJ2-7; clone size: NA; D gene: NA; V gene: TRBV10-3; CDR3 DNA: TGTGCCGTGAAAAAGGGGGGGGAGGACGAGCAGTACTTC; CDR3 protein: CAVKKGGEDEQYF
J gene: TRBJ2-3; clone size: NA; D gene: NA; V gene: TRBV18; CDR3 DNA: TGTGCCAGCCTTATGTCGGGGAGCACAGATACGCAGTATTTT; CDR3 protein: CASLMSGSTDTQYF
J gene: TRBJ2-5; clone size: NA; D gene: TRBD1; V gene: TRBV4-1; CDR3 DNA: TGCGCCAGCAGCAAAGGACCGGGACAGGGTTTCGGGGAGACCCAGTACTTC; CDR3 protein: CASSKGPGQGFGETQYF
J gene: TRBJ1-1; clone size: NA; D gene: NA; V gene: TRBV4-2; CDR3 DNA: TGTGCCAGCAGCCAAGATTCTACCGGGAACTCTAACACTGAAGCTTTCTTT; CDR3 protein: CASSQDSTGNSNTEAFF
J gene: TRBJ2-1; clone size: NA; D gene: TRBD1; V gene: TRBV6-1; CDR3 DNA: TGTGCCAGCAGTGACTACGGGACAGGGCCTCGCAGGGATGAGCAGTTCTTC; CDR3 protein: CASSDYGTGPRRDEQFF
J gene: TRBJ2-6; clone size: NA; D gene: NA; V gene: TRBV19; CDR3 DNA: TGTGCCAGTAGTATCGGGGGTTTCCGGTCTGGGGCCAACGTCCTGACTTTC; CDR3 protein: CASSIGGFRSGANVLTF
J gene: TRBJ1-2; clone size: NA; D gene: TRBD1; V gene: TRBV28; CDR3 DNA: TGTGCCAGCAGCCAAGGAGGGACAGCATATGGCTACACCTTC; CDR3 protein: CASSQGGTAYGYTF
J gene: TRBJ1-2; clone size: NA; D gene: NA; V gene: TRBV12-3/TRBV12-4; CDR3 DNA: TGTGCCAGCAGTTTAGGTGGGCTATATGGCTACACCTTC; CDR3 protein: CASSLGGLYGYTF
J gene: TRBJ1-2; clone size: few; D gene: TRBD1; V gene: TRBV4-3; CDR3 DNA: TGCGCCAGCAGCCAGGGACAGTATGGCTACACCTTC; CDR3 protein: CASSQGQYGYTF
J gene: TRBJ1-2; clone size: NA; D gene: NA; V gene: TRBV6-6; CDR3 DNA: TGTGCCAGCAGTTACCTCGGACAATCGCATGGCTACACCTTC; CDR3 protein: CASSYLGQSHGYTF
J gene: TRBJ2-7; clone size: NA; D gene: NA; V gene: TRBV7-3; CDR3 DNA: TGTGCCAGCAGCCCCCGGACGGGATTTTACGAGCAGTACTTC; CDR3 protein: CASSPRTGFYEQYF
J gene: TRBJ2-1; clone size: many; D gene: NA; V gene: TRBV4-1; CDR3 DNA: TGCGCCAGCAGCCAAGGGCCCGGTCTAGCGATCTACAATGAGCAGTTCTTC; CDR3 protein: CASSQGPGLAIYNEQFF
J gene: TRBJ2-5; clone size: NA; D gene: NA; V gene: TRBV9; CDR3 DNA: TGTGCCAGCAGCGTAGCGGGGGGCGAATGGGAGACCCAGTACTTC; CDR3 protein: CASSVAGGEWETQYF
J gene: TRBJ1-1; clone size: NA; D gene: TRBD1; V gene: TRBV7-8; CDR3 DNA: TGTGCCAGCAAGGGACAGGGCAACACTGAAGCTTTCTTT; CDR3 protein: CASKGQGNTEAFF